Listed below are T cell receptor beta chains from one sample, sequenced in a study of cytomegalovirus exposure and HLA in healthy donors. Some clones are missing from TCRdb's copy, which holds only in-frame ones; the method was immunoSEQ multiplex PCR. There are about 160,000 clones in the sample; roughly 89% occur only once, and 4% to 4.5% lies in the top ten. The source material was PBMCs. These receptors all come from a man younger than 35 in good health and CMV-seropositive. Each CDR3 is given with its conserved first and last residue. A D gene is named only where the DNA matches it firmly. Clone size, where shown, is once, few, many, or a class for clones that have expanded.

J gene,D gene,clone size,V gene,CDR3 protein,CDR3 DNA
TRBJ2-1,-,-,TRBV5-1,CASRYSGSSYNEQFF,TGCGCCAGCAGATATAGCGGAAGCTCCTACAATGAGCAGTTCTTC
TRBJ2-5,TRBD2,-,TRBV28,CASSLSWTSGVGETQYF,TGTGCCAGCAGTTTATCCTGGACTAGCGGAGTCGGAGAGACCCAGTACTTC
TRBJ2-1,-,-,TRBV6-5,CASSYDYAGLHNEQFF,TGTGCCAGCAGTTACGATTATGCAGGGCTCCACAATGAGCAGTTCTTC
TRBJ1-4,-,-,TRBV15,CATSRPGNEKLFF,TGTGCCACCAGCAGGCCAGGTAACGAAAAACTGTTTTTT
TRBJ2-5,TRBD2,-,TRBV27,CASRGGRGGQETQYF,TGTGCCAGCAGGGGGGGACGGGGAGGGCAAGAGACCCAGTACTTC
TRBJ2-7,-,once,TRBV7-9,CASSLVDLSYEQYF,TGTGCCAGCAGCTTAGTAGACTTATCCTACGAGCAGTACTTC
TRBJ2-1,TRBD1,-,TRBV28,CASSSGDRGSANEQFF,TGTGCCAGCAGTTCGGGGGACAGGGGGTCTGCTAATGAGCAGTTCTTC
TRBJ1-5,-,-,TRBV27,CASSLSGGTARNQPQHF,TGTGCCAGCAGTTTATCGGGAGGGACGGCCCGTAATCAGCCCCAGCATTTT
TRBJ2-7,-,-,TRBV30,CAWSISYEQYF,TGTGCCTGGAGTATTAGCTACGAGCAGTACTTC
TRBJ2-1,TRBD2,-,TRBV2,CASSASGLANEQFF,TGTGCCAGCAGTGCCTCGGGACTAGCGAATGAGCAGTTCTTC
TRBJ2-5,TRBD2,-,TRBV28,CASRVSGLEGETQYF,TGTGCCAGCAGAGTTTCAGGACTAGAGGGGGAGACCCAGTACTTC
TRBJ2-5,TRBD1,-,TRBV5-1,CASSPWRDRGSETQYF,TGCGCCAGCAGCCCCTGGCGGGACAGGGGATCAGAGACCCAGTACTTC
TRBJ2-1,-,once,TRBV7-8,CASSFAGLSSYNEQFF,TGTGCCAGCAGCTTCGCTGGACTGAGCTCCTACAATGAGCAGTTCTTC
TRBJ2-3,-,-,TRBV4-2,CASSQGVSGLRTDTQYF,TGTGCCAGCAGCCAAGGAGTCTCCGGACTACGCACAGATACGCAGTATTTT
TRBJ1-1,-,-,TRBV19,CASAGTLNTEAFF,TGTGCCAGCGCCGGGACTTTAAACACTGAAGCTTTCTTT
TRBJ2-4,TRBD2,-,TRBV27,CASSSRTSGRNIQYF,TGTGCCAGCAGTTCCAGGACTAGCGGGAGGAACATTCAGTACTTC
TRBJ2-2,TRBD2,-,TRBV2,CASSGGWEFGELFF,TGTGCCAGTTCCGGGGGGTGGGAATTCGGGGAGCTGTTTTTT
TRBJ1-4,TRBD1,-,TRBV7-9,CASSARTGGEKLFF,TGTGCCAGCAGCGCCAGAACAGGGGGGGAAAAACTGTTTTTT
TRBJ2-1,TRBD1,-,TRBV11-3,CASSFIQGRNNEQFF,TGTGCCAGCAGCTTTATACAGGGGCGAAACAATGAGCAGTTCTTC
TRBJ2-5,TRBD1,-,TRBV7-9,CASSLGDRGQLETQYF,TGTGCCAGCAGCTTAGGGGACAGGGGGCAGTTAGAGACCCAGTACTTC
TRBJ1-2,-,-,TRBV6-4,CASSDSLRGSGYTF,TGTGCCAGCAGTGACTCGTTAAGGGGCAGCGGCTACACCTTC
TRBJ2-3,TRBD2,-,TRBV4-1,CASSQQAGVSTDTQYF,TGCGCCAGCAGCCAACAAGCGGGAGTTAGCACAGATACGCAGTATTTT
TRBJ2-7,TRBD2,-,TRBV7-2,CASSSGGRGYEQYF,TGTGCCAGCAGCTCGGGCGGGAGAGGGTACGAGCAGTACTTC
TRBJ1-2,TRBD1,-,TRBV5-4,CASSLLADRVRGGYTF,TGTGCCAGCAGCTTGCTTGCGGACAGGGTACGTGGGGGCTACACCTTC
TRBJ1-1,-,-,TRBV9,CASSPEVNTEAFF,TGTGCCAGCAGCCCAGAGGTGAACACTGAAGCTTTCTTT
TRBJ1-5,-,-,TRBV5-1,CASSVSGISNQPQHF,TGCGCCAGCAGCGTGTCCGGGATAAGCAATCAGCCCCAGCATTTT
TRBJ1-1,TRBD1,many,TRBV28,CASRGTGETEAFF,TGTGCCAGCAGGGGGACAGGTGAGACTGAAGCTTTCTTT
TRBJ2-5,-,-,TRBV20-1,CSAVRERAQYF,TGCAGTGCGGTACGGGAAAGAGCCCAGTACTTC
TRBJ2-7,-,-,TRBV9,CASRETFFDYEQYF,TGTGCCAGCAGAGAGACATTTTTTGACTACGAGCAGTACTTC
TRBJ2-7,TRBD2,once,TRBV5-1,CASSPASGTSFTYEQYF,TGCGCCAGCAGCCCAGCTAGCGGGACCTCCTTTACCTACGAGCAGTACTTC
TRBJ1-5,-,-,TRBV27,CASSTQGSNQPQHF,TGTGCCAGCAGTACTCAGGGGTCCAATCAGCCCCAGCATTTT
TRBJ1-1,TRBD1,few,TRBV18,CASSPDRGNTEAFF,TGTGCCAGCTCACCGGACAGGGGAAACACTGAAGCTTTCTTT